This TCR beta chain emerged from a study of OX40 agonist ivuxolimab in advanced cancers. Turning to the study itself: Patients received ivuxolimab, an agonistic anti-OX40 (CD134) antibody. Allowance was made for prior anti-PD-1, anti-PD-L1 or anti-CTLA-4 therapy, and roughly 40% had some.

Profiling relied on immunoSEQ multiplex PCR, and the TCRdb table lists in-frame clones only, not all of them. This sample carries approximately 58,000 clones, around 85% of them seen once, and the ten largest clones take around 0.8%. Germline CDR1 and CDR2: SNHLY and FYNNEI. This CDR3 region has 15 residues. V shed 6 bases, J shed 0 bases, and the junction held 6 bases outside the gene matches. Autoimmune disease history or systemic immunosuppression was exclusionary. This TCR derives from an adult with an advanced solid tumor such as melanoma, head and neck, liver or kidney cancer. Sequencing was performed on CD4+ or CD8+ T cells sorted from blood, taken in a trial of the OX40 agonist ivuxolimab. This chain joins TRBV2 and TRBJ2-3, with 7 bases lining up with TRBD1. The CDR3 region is CASRNRGTSTDTQYF. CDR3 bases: TGTGCCAGCAGAAACAGGGGAACTAGCACAGATACGCAGTATTTT.